These 23 T cell receptor beta chains were all obtained from the same sample, sequenced in a study of STAT3 mutations in large granular lymphocyte leukemia. General observations from the study: In T-cell large granular lymphocyte leukemia, about half of patients showed multiple immunodominant subclonotypes.

Which antigens these TCRs recognize remains unknown. Sequencing used immunoSEQ multiplex PCR; TCRdb keeps in-frame clones, though not all of them. The data contain 9,000 to 15,000 clones, 75% to 80% of them singletons. What was sequenced was peripheral blood mononuclear cells. All receptors derive from a man aged 55 to 70 with T-cell large granular lymphocyte leukemia. Some clones in this sample may be carry-over from other donors' samples.

This clone has only a few counts. The DNA of the CDR3 is TGTGCCAGCAGCGGGGGACACCAAGGAACTGAAGCTTTCTTT. It is translated as CASSGGHQGTEAFF. The V and J genes are TRBV11-2 and TRBJ1-1, with D tentatively TRBD1 (6 bases). Germline V lookup: CDR1 SGHAT, CDR2 FQNNGV. The length of the CDR3 is 14 residues. Trimming took off 5 bases at V and 5 bases at J, with 15 bases between the two ends. Looking up the rest from reference TRBV11-2 and TRBJ1-1 gives the full variable domain: EAGVAQSPRYKIIEKRQSVAFWCNPISGHATLYWYQQILGQGPKLLIQFQNNGVVDDSQLPKDRFSAERLKGVDSTLKIQPAKLEDSAVYLCASSGGHQGTEAFFGQGTRLTVV.

In this sample, this clone turned up once. The genes are TRBV5-1 and TRBJ1-1; D gene unclear. CDR1 is SGHRS, CDR2 YFSETQ, per germline. V was clipped by 0 bases and J by 5 bases, with 8 bases between them. The CDR3 spans 13 residues. CDR3 coding DNA: TGCGCCAGCAGCTTGGTGGTAAATACTGAAGCTTTCTTT. Encoded protein: CASSLVVNTEAFF.

The rearrangement joins TRBV5-4 to TRBJ2-7; TRBD2 agrees at 8 bases. CDR1 is SGHNT, CDR2 YYREEE, per germline (reference sequence). CDR3 length: 15 amino acids. J lost 2 bases, V lost 4 bases, and 8 bases had no gene match. The CDR3: CASSGAGALAYEQYF. The DNA of the CDR3 is TGTGCCAGCAGCGGAGCGGGAGCGCTCGCCTACGAGCAGTACTTC.

The chain carries TRBV7-2 and TRBJ1-5; no clear D gene. This CDR3 is built from 13 residues. The V end lost 5 bases, the J end lost 6 bases, and 11 bases lay between the germline ends. Germline V gives CDR1 SGHTA, CDR2 FQGNSA. CDR3: CASSLLFGQPQHF. The CDR3 DNA is TGTGCCAGCAGCCTTCTCTTTGGTCAGCCCCAGCATTTT.

This chain uses TRBV20-1 with TRBJ2-3; no clear D gene. The CDR3 sequence is 11 residues long. Per the germline V gene, CDR1 is DFQATT and CDR2 is SNEGSKA (reference sequence). Trimming removed 6 bases from V and 5 bases from J, with 9 bases in between. CDR3 nucleotide sequence: TGCAGTGCAAAGAGAGGAGATACGCAGTATTTT. Encoded protein: CSAKRGDTQYF.

The chain links TRBV9 to TRBJ2-1; the match to TRBD2 covers 8 bases. CDR1 and CDR2 (germline): SGDLS, YYNGEE. The CDR3 has 16 amino acids. J lost 6 bases, V lost 0 bases, and 8 bases had no gene match. The CDR3 DNA reads TGTGCCAGCAGCGTAGACGCCAGACTAGCGAGCAATGAGCAGTTCTTC. Translated: CASSVDARLASNEQFF.

The rearrangement links TRBV5-6 to TRBJ2-7, with a possible D match to TRBD2 (6 bases). V gave up 1 base and J gave up 5 bases, with 13 bases separating them. The V gene's germline CDR1 is SGHDT and CDR2 YYEEEE. This CDR3 comprises 14 residues. The CDR3 loop is CASSLNGRIDEQYF. The CDR3 nucleotides are TGTGCCAGCAGCTTGAACGGGAGAATCGACGAGCAGTACTTC.

The chain carries TRBV7-2 and TRBJ2-7; weak D call: TRBD1 (6 bases). Trimming removed 6 bases from V and 6 bases from J, with 27 bases in between. CDR3 length: 17 residues. The germline CDR1 and CDR2 sequences are SGHTA and FQGNSA. The chain's CDR3 is CASRQTTGHLLGGEQYF. Written as DNA, the CDR3 is TGTGCCAGCAGACAGACCACAGGGCACCTCCTTGGTGGCGAGCAGTACTTC.

The count of this clone is one. The chain uses TRBV9 and TRBJ2-7; perhaps TRBD1 as D (5 bases). Trimming left V 3 bases short and J 5 bases short, with 15 bases between. The CDR3 totals 14 residues. CDR1 is SGDLS, CDR2 YYNGEE, per germline. This CDR3 reads CASSAQGHSNEQYF. The CDR3 DNA reads as TGTGCCAGCAGCGCCCAGGGTCATTCAAACGAGCAGTACTTC.

By sample share, this clone is large. This sequence joins TRBV27 and TRBJ2-7; 7 bases fit TRBD2. CDR3 length: 13 residues. The germline gives CDR1 MNHEY, CDR2 SMNVEV (reference sequence). V lost 5 bases, J lost 6 bases, and 7 bases stayed unmatched. The CDR3 is CASSPTVAGEQYF. The DNA of the CDR3 is TGTGCCAGCAGTCCGACAGTAGCGGGCGAGCAGTACTTC.

This rearrangement joins TRBV27 to TRBJ1-2; D unclear. With 2 bases removed from V and 7 bases from J, the gap between germline ends came to 17 bases. Germline CDR1 and CDR2: MNHEY and SMNVEV (reference sequence). CDR3 length: 15 residues. The CDR3 DNA is TGTGCCAGCAGTTTACAAGCGTCGGTCTATGCTGGCTACACCTTC. Protein: CASSLQASVYAGYTF.

The chain's CDR3 is CATTRGEGTYNEQFF. CDR3 bases: TGTGCCACCACCCGGGGGGAGGGAACCTACAATGAGCAGTTCTTC. V gene TRBV25-1 combines with J gene TRBJ2-1; TRBD2 agrees at 7 bases. There are 15 residues in the CDR3. Losses at the gene ends were 10 bases for V and 2 bases for J; bases not matched to a gene: 11. CDR1 and CDR2 (germline): MGHDK, SYGVNS.

There are a few counts of this clone. The chain links TRBV5-4 to TRBJ2-5; 14 nucleotides match TRBD2. This CDR3 is built from 15 residues. V shed 4 bases, J shed 4 bases, and the junction held 3 bases outside the gene matches. Germline values: CDR1 SGHNT, CDR2 YYREEE (reference sequence). CDR3 DNA sequence: TGTGCCAGCAGCCAGGGGACTAGCGGGAGAGAGACCCAGTACTTC. This gives the protein CASSQGTSGRETQYF.

The rearrangement joins TRBV5-4 to TRBJ1-2; no firm D call. Trimming removed 4 bases from V and 4 bases from J, with 17 bases in between. There are 15 residues in the CDR3. Germline loops: CDR1 SGHNT, CDR2 YYREEE (reference sequence). CDR3 sequence (DNA): TGTGCCAGCAGCGGCTGGGGTGGCCAGATCTATGGCTACACCTTC. Translating it yields CASSGWGGQIYGYTF.

The gene calls are TRBV5-4 and TRBJ2-3; possibly TRBD2 for D (6 bases). This CDR3 is built from 14 residues. CDR1 is SGHNT and CDR2 is YYREEE in the germline V gene (reference sequence). The germline V and J ends were trimmed by 5 bases and 1 base, with 11 bases remaining between them. CDR3 amino acids: CASRPGGGTDTQYF. In DNA, the CDR3 is TGTGCCAGCAGACCCGGAGGGGGCACAGATACGCAGTATTTT.

This clone has just a few counts. In DNA, the CDR3 is TGTGCCAGCAGTTTATTGGGGGGCGCTTATGGCTACACCTTC. As protein: CASSLLGGAYGYTF. The V and J genes are TRBV28 and TRBJ1-2; tentative D call: TRBD1 (6 bases). Germline V CDR1 and CDR2: MDHEN, SYDVKM. The V end was cut by 1 base, the J end by 5 bases, with 11 bases between. The CDR3 length is 14 residues.

This clone has a handful of counts. The chain joins TRBV27 to TRBJ2-2; either TRBD1 or TRBD2 may supply D (5 bases each). The CDR3 has 17 residues. The germline gives CDR1 MNHEY, CDR2 SMNVEV (reference sequence). V lost 3 bases to trimming and J lost 6 bases, with 20 bases between them. This CDR3 reads CASSFRNQGVYAGELFF. In DNA form, the CDR3 reads TGTGCCAGCAGTTTCCGAAACCAGGGAGTGTACGCCGGGGAGCTGTTTTTT.

This clone is hyperexpanded in the sample. The J gene is TRBJ1-1, the V gene TRBV9; maybe TRBD1 (5 bases). Germline-derived CDR1 and CDR2 are SGDLS and YYNGEE. With 3 bases removed from V and 2 bases from J, the gap between germline ends came to 11 bases. The CDR3 is 14 residues long. CDR3 region: CASSALTVNTEAFF. Written as DNA, the CDR3 is TGTGCCAGCAGCGCACTGACAGTTAACACTGAAGCTTTCTTT.

V is TRBV5-6 and J is TRBJ2-5; possible D gene TRBD1, 6 bases. Trimming took 0 bases from V and 5 from J, leaving 14 bases between them. Germline V CDR1 and CDR2: SGHDT, YYEEEE. This CDR3 is 15 amino acids long. CDR3 in amino acids: CASSLEGLGAETQYF. CDR3 nucleotides: TGTGCCAGCAGCTTGGAGGGGCTGGGGGCCGAGACCCAGTACTTC.

The chain links TRBV7-9 to TRBJ2-1, with D possibly TRBD1 on 8 matching bases. This CDR3 has 16 residues. The V end was cut by 6 bases, the J end by 7 bases, with 22 bases between. The germline gives CDR1 SEHNR, CDR2 FQNEAQ (reference sequence). The CDR3 nucleotides are TGTGCCAGCAGTGAGAGCGGGACAGGTCTTAGTAATGAGCAGTTCTTC. It yields the protein CASSESGTGLSNEQFF.

The gene calls are TRBV28 and TRBJ1-1; D ambiguous. V lost 4 bases and J 1 base, leaving 10 bases between the germline ends. CDR3 size: 14 residues. Germline lookup yields CDR1 MDHEN and CDR2 SYDVKM. As DNA, the CDR3 is TGTGCCAGCAGTTCCTCTTGGGAGAACACTGAAGCTTTCTTT. Translation gives CASSSSWENTEAFF.

The rearrangement links TRBV10-2 to TRBJ2-7; tentative D call: TRBD2 (6 bases). The CDR3 length is 14 residues. With 5 bases removed from V and 6 bases from J, the gap between germline ends came to 17 bases. Germline CDR1 and CDR2: WSHSY and SAAADI. CDR3 protein: CASSSTSRWGEQYF. As DNA, the CDR3 is TGCGCCAGCAGTTCAACTAGCAGGTGGGGCGAGCAGTACTTC.

V is TRBV27 and J is TRBJ2-7; 8 bases fit TRBD2. The CDR3 contains 13 residues. Unmatched junction bases numbered 4, after V lost 5 bases and J lost 4 bases. Germline lookup yields CDR1 MNHEY and CDR2 SMNVEV (reference sequence). CDR3 residues: CASSPTSEYEQYF. The CDR3 coding sequence is TGTGCCAGCAGTCCGACTAGCGAGTACGAGCAGTACTTC.